Included here is one T cell receptor beta chain sequence, with context. As processed by the authors: Amplification from reference gene primers served as the basis for estimated nucleated cell counts. Assay: immunoSEQ multiplex PCR; the TCRdb copy retains only in-frame clones and omits some. V, J and clone size were drawn from that table, and D and trimming were deduced from the DNA. The table lists 150,000 to 160,000 clones, about 85% of them singletons. This sample was included in a study of blood T cell repertoires in COVID-19. For the study at large: Sites in the United States, Italy and Spain provided acute and convalescent COVID-19 samples. T cells, B-cell-depleted T cells, or PBMCs provided the cDNA or gDNA that served as material.

The sequencing sample was made of peripheral blood. The TCR originated in a man in his 60s with COVID-19, enrolled during active disease.

CDR3 coding DNA: TGTGCCAGCTCACCCTTGGCGGCCCGAGGGAACACTGAAGCTTTCTTT. This translates into CASSPLAARGNTEAFF. The chain is built from TRBV18 and TRBJ1-1; D gene ambiguous. V was pared by 3 bases and J by 1 base, with 15 bases between. This CDR3 is 16 amino acids long. Germline CDR1 is KGHSH and CDR2 is LQKENI.